This T cell receptor beta chain appears in the sequencing data of a study of response to subunit inactivated influenza vaccine. Findings and limits, study-wide: Seasonal influenza vaccination, on each occasion, was suggested by the authors to recruit few new T cells.

The CDR3 has 16 residues. Germline assignment: CDR1 SGHAT and CDR2 FQNNGV. Germline trimming cut 1 base from V and 1 base from J; bases unmatched to any gene: 5. TCRdb fed the RT-PCR reads into MiXCR, producing one record per CDR3 protein. The table lists 650,000 or so distinct CDR3 sequences, 12% to 15% of them singletons, with about 7.4% in the top ten. A word on this clonotype: Its antigen is not known.

The gene calls are TRBV11-2 and TRBJ2-3; 7 nucleotides align to TRBD2. The starting material was PBMCs from blood, obtained about 14 days before vaccination. This TCR derives from a middle-aged man who received an inactivated influenza vaccine. The CDR3 sequence is CASSLGASGRTDTQYF. The CDR3, as DNA: TGTGCCAGCAGCTTAGGTGCTAGCGGACGCACAGATACGCAGTATTTT.